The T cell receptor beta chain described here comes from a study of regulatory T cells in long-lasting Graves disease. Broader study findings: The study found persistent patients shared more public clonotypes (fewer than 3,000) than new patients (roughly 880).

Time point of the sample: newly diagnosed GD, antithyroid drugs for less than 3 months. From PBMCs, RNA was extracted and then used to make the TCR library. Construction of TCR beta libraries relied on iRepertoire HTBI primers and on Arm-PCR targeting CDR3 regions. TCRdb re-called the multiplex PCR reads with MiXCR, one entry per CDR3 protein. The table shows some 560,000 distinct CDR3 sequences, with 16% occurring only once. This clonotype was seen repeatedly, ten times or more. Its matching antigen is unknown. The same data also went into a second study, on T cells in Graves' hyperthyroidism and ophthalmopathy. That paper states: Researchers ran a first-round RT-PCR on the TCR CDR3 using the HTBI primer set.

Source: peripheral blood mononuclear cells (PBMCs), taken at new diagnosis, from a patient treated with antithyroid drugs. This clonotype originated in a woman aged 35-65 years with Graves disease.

The CDR3 spells CASSLGQGAADTQYF. The CDR3 DNA sequence: TGCGCCAGCAGCTTGGGGCAGGGGGCCGCAGATACGCAGTATTTT. The chain carries TRBV5-1 and TRBJ2-3; TRBD1 agrees at 8 bases. J lost 4 bases, V lost 0 bases, and 4 bases had no gene match. CDR3 length equals 15 residues. Germline V CDR1 and CDR2: SGHRS, YFSETQ. Full variable domain (outside the CDR3, taken from reference TRBV5-1 and TRBJ2-3): KAGVTQTPRYLIKTRGQQVTLSCSPISGHRSVSWYQQTPGQGLQFLFEYFSETQRNKGNFPGRFSGRQFSNSRSEMNVSTLELGDSALYLCASSLGQGAADTQYFGPGTRLTVL.